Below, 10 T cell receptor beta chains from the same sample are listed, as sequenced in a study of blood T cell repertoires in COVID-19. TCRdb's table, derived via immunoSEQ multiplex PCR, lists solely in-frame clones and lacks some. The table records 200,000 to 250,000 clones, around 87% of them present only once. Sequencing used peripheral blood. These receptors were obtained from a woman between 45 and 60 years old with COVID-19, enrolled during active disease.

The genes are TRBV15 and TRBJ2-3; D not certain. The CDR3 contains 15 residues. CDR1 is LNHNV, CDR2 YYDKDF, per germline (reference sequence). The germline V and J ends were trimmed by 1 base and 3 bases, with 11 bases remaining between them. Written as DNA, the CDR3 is TGTGCCACCAGCAGAGTGGCGGTTGGAACAGATACGCAGTATTTT. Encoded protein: CATSRVAVGTDTQYF.

The CDR3 here is CASIQGSQPQHF. The CDR3 DNA sequence: TGTGCCAGCATTCAGGGTAGTCAGCCCCAGCATTTT. V gene TRBV28 combines with J gene TRBJ1-5; TRBD1 is a possible D gene (5 bases). In germline, CDR1 is MDHEN, CDR2 SYDVKM. The CDR3 extends over 12 amino acids. The ends were cut back, 7 bases at V and 6 bases at J, with 10 bases in the middle. The variable domain in full, with the rest retrieved from reference TRBV28 and TRBJ1-5, is DVKVTQSSRYLVKRTGEKVFLECVQDMDHENMFWYRQDPGLGLRLIYFSYDVKMKEKGDIPEGYSVSREKKERFSLILESASTNQTSMYLCASIQGSQPQHFGDGTRLSIL.

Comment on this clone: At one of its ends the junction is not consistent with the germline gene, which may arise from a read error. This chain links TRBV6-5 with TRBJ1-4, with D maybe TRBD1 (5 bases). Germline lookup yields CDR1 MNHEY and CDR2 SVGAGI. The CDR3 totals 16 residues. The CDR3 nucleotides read TGTGCCAGCAGCTACTACTACGACAGAGCTAATGAAAAACTGTTTTTT. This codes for CASSYYYDRANEKLFF.

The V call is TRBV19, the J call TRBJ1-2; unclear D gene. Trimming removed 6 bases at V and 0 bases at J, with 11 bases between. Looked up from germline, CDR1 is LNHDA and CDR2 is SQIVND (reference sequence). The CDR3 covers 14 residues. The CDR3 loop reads CASRTGSANYGYTF. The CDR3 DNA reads TGTGCCAGTAGAACGGGATCTGCTAACTATGGCTACACCTTC.

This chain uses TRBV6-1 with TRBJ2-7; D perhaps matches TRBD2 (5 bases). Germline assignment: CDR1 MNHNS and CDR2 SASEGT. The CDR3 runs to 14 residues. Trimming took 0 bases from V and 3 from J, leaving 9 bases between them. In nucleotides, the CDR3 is TGTGCCAGCAGTGAAGCGCGGGCAGGCTACGAGCAGTACGTC. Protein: CASSEARAGYEQYV.

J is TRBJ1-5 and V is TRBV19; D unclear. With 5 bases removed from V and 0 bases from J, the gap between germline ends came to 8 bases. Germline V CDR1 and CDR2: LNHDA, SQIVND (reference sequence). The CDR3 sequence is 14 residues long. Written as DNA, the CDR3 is TGTGCCAGTAGTGAGCGCTATAGCAATCAGCCCCAGCATTTT. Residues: CASSERYSNQPQHF.

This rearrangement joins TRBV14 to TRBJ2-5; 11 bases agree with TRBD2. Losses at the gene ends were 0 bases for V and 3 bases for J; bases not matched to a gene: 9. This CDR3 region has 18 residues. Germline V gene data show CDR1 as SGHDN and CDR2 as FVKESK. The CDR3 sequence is CASSQDYLAGGPEETQYF. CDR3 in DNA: TGTGCCAGCAGCCAAGATTACCTAGCGGGGGGTCCGGAAGAGACCCAGTACTTC.

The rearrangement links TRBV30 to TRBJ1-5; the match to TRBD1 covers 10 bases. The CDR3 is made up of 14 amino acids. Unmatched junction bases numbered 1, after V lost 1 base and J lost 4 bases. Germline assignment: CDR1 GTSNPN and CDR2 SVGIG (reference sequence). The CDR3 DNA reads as TGTGCCTGGAGTGGGGGACAGGGGAATCAGCCCCAGCATTTT. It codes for CAWSGGQGNQPQHF.

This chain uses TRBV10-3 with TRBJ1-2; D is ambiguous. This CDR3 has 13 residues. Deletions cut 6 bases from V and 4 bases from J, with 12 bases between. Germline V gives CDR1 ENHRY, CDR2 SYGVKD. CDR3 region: CAISADKAYGYTF. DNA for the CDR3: TGTGCCATCAGCGCCGACAAGGCCTATGGCTACACCTTC.

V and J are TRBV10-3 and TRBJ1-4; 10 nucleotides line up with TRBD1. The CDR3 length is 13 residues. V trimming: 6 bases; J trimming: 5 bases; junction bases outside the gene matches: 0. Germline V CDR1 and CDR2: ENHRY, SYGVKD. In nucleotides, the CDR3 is TGTGCCATCAGGGGACAGGGGAATGAAAAACTGTTTTTT. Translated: CAIRGQGNEKLFF.